Reported below is one T cell receptor (beta chain). The target antigen is unknown. This specimen comes from a study of cytomegalovirus exposure and HLA in healthy donors. In the PCR, 60 Vbeta and 13 Jbeta primers were used. This table comes from immunoSEQ multiplex PCR, and its TCRdb copy is limited to in-frame clones, with some not included. In the table there are 150,000 or so clones, more than 60% of which are singletons. Findings and limits, study-wide: A later analysis showed HLA-associated TCR beta chains outstripping equally common others in clonal expansion.

J was trimmed by 4 bases and V by 2 bases; bases with no gene match: 12. The V gene's germline CDR1 is GTSNPN and CDR2 SVGIG (reference sequence). There are 17 residues in the CDR3. The sample comprised PBMCs. The chain combines TRBV30 with TRBJ2-2, with 8 bases fitting TRBD2. This clonotype was obtained from a man between 35 and 55 years old in good health and CMV-seropositive. The CDR3 coding sequence is TGTGCCTGGAGTAGGGATTCTCTAGCGGGCTCCACCGGGGAGCTGTTTTTT. Protein sequence: CAWSRDSLAGSTGELFF.